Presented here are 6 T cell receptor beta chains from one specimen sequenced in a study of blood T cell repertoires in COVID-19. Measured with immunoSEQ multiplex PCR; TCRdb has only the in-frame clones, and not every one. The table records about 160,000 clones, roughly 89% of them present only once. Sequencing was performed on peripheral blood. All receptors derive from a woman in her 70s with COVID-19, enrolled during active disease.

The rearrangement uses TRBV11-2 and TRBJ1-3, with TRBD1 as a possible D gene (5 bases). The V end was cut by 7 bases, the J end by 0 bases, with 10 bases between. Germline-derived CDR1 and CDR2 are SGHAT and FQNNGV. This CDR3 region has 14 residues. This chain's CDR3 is CASTYGGSGNTIYF. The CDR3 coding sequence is TGTGCCAGCACCTACGGGGGCTCTGGAAACACCATATATTTT.

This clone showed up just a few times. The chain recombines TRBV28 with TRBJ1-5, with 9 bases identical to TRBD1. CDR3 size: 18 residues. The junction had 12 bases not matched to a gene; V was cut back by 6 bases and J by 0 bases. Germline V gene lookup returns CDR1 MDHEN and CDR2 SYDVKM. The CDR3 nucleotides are TGTGCCAGCAGGAGTTCGGACAGGGGATACTATAGCAATCAGCCCCAGCATTTT. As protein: CASRSSDRGYYSNQPQHF.

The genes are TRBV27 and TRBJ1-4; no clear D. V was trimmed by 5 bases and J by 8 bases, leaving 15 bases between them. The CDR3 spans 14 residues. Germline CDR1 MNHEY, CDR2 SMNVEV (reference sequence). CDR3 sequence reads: CASSMILRKEKLFF. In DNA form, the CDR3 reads TGTGCCAGCAGTATGATACTCAGGAAGGAAAAACTGTTTTTT.

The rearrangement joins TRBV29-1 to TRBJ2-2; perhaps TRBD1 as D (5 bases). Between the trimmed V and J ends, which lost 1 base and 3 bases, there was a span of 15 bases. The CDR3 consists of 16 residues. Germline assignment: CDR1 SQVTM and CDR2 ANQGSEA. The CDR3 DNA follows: TGCAGCGTTGAAGGGACAACGTACGGGCACACCGGGGAGCTGTTTTTT. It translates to CSVEGTTYGHTGELFF.

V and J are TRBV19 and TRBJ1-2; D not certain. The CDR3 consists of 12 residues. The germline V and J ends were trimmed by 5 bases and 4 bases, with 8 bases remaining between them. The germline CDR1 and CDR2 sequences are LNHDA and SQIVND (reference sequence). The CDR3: CASSWEGYGYTF. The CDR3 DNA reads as TGTGCCAGTAGTTGGGAGGGCTATGGCTACACCTTC.

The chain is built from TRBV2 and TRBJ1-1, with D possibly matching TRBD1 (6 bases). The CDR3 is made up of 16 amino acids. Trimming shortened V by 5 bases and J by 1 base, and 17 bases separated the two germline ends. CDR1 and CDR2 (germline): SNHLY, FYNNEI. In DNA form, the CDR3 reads TGTGCCAGCAGTCCAAATGGGGGGGCGCGGAACACTGAAGCTTTCTTT. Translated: CASSPNGGARNTEAFF.